The 4 T cell receptor beta chains below all came from one sample that was sequenced in a study of shared clonotypes between healthy human individuals. The data were produced by immunoSEQ multiplex PCR, yet TCRdb's version contains in-frame clones alone and is incomplete. The sample consists of 1.6 million or so clones, around 97% of them appearing once. Material for sequencing was naive CD4+ T cells sorted from blood. Subset defined: CD45RA+ positively selected. The source is a man aged 30-40 years in good health.

The CDR3 DNA reads as TGTGCCACCCGTCCCGGGGGCTCCTACAATGAGCAGTTCTTC. Encoded protein: CATRPGGSYNEQFF. This sequence joins TRBV15 and TRBJ2-1; a possible D gene is TRBD2 (6 bases). The CDR3 totals 14 residues. Germline loops: CDR1 LNHNV, CDR2 YYDKDF (reference sequence). V lost 8 bases to trimming and J lost 0 bases, with 11 bases between them.

This clone was counted once. The chain has TRBV19 and TRBJ2-1, with TRBD2 identical over 11 bases. V was clipped by 5 bases and J by 9 bases; unmatched bases: 9. The CDR3 is 15 amino acids. Per germline, CDR1 LNHDA and CDR2 SQIVND (reference sequence). The CDR3 is CASSVVAGGLPEQFF. CDR3 sequence (DNA): TGTGCCAGTAGTGTGGTAGCGGGAGGGTTGCCTGAGCAGTTCTTC. Together with reference TRBV19 and TRBJ2-1, the CDR3 gives the full variable domain: DGGITQSPKYLFRKEGQNVTLSCEQNLNHDAMYWYRQDPGQGLRLIYYSQIVNDFQKGDIAEGYSVSREKKESFPLTVTSAQKNPTAFYLCASSVVAGGLPEQFFGPGTRLTVL.

The rearrangement links TRBV5-1 to TRBJ2-7; D might be TRBD2 (6 bases). In germline, CDR1 is SGHRS, CDR2 YFSETQ. The ends were cut back, 7 bases at V and 5 bases at J, with 13 bases in the middle. This CDR3 has 12 residues. The CDR3 spells CASSEGRNEQYF. The CDR3 DNA sequence: TGCGCCAGCTCCGAGGGGAGGAACGAGCAGTACTTC.

The chain joins TRBV29-1 to TRBJ2-1; D is perhaps TRBD2 (6 bases). This CDR3 spans 14 amino acids. Germline loops: CDR1 SQVTM, CDR2 ANQGSEA. Trimming removed 7 bases from V and 6 bases from J, with 19 bases in between. The CDR3 sequence: CSAGAGPLGNEQFF. CDR3 sequence (DNA): TGCAGCGCCGGTGCGGGACCCCTAGGCAATGAGCAGTTCTTC.